The sequence of this T cell receptor beta chain was determined in a study of a mutant IDH1 vaccine in newly diagnosed glioma. On this clone: What it recognizes is unknown.

Germline-derived CDR1 and CDR2 are SGDLS and YYNGEE. The ends lost 0 bases at V and 1 base at J; junction bases unmatched: 5. The CDR3 totals 16 residues. Assay used: immunoSEQ multiplex PCR; TCRdb lists only in-frame clones, some missing. This sample has tens of thousands of clones, with roughly 90% found just once. Specified time point: week 47, end of study. Doses comprised 300 ug of mutant IDH1 20-mer peptide each, plus topical imiquimod. V and J are TRBV9 and TRBJ2-3; 7 bases are a match to TRBD2. The clonotype originates from a woman aged 45 to 65 with glioma. The source material was PBMCs, sampled from a glioma patient whose treatment included an IDH1 peptide vaccine. The CDR3 sequence: CASSVAAGVGTDTQYF. The CDR3 DNA sequence: TGTGCCAGCAGCGTAGCGGCGGGAGTGGGCACAGATACGCAGTATTTT.